The clone carrying this T cell receptor beta chain has a count of ten or more. Researchers amplified the TCR beta CDR3 regions from RNA transcripts. An initial round of RT-PCR targeting the TCR CDR3 relied on the HTBI primer set. One entry per CDR3 protein, called by TCRdb with MiXCR from the multiplex PCR reads. Among over 500,000 distinct CDR3 sequences listed, about 15% were seen once. This record belongs to a study of T cells in Graves' hyperthyroidism and ophthalmopathy. The CDR3 has 17 residues. Per germline, CDR1 MNHNS and CDR2 SASEGT. With V trimmed by 7 bases and J by 4 bases, 16 bases remained unmatched.

This chain joins TRBV6-1 and TRBJ2-5, with TRBD1 matching 9 bases. This receptor was taken from a woman aged 18-29 years with Graves' ophthalmopathy. The sample consisted of blood. The CDR3 protein is CASIRIPGQGQGETQYF. CDR3 coding DNA: TGTGCCAGCATCAGAATCCCAGGACAGGGGCAGGGAGAGACCCAGTACTTC.